This paragraph covers one TCR beta chain sequence. The data belong to a study of blood T cell repertoires in COVID-19. About the study: Nucleic acid was either cDNA or gDNA, and it came from T cells, B-cell-depleted T cells, or PBMCs.

Libraries were prepared by immunoSEQ multiplex PCR; TCRdb keeps only in-frame clonotypes and omits some of them. Of about 59,000 clones in the sample, approximately 82% were seen once. Trimming removed 5 bases at V and 8 bases at J, with 18 bases between. Looked up from germline, CDR1 is SEHNR and CDR2 is FQNEAQ (reference sequence). CDR3 length: 15 amino acids. The origin of this receptor is a man aged 80 or over with acute or convalescent COVID-19. Sequencing was performed on peripheral blood. V gene TRBV7-9 combines with J gene TRBJ1-4; perhaps TRBD1 as D (6 bases). Here the CDR3 DNA reads TGTGCCAGCAGCCCCCACAGGGCGACGGGGGAAAAACTGTTTTTT. Encoded protein: CASSPHRATGEKLFF.